This entry lists 25 T cell receptor beta chains sequenced from one sample in a study of shared clonotypes between healthy human individuals. Using immunoSEQ multiplex PCR, the repertoire was profiled, and TCRdb retains in-frame clones only, with some absent. The sample has over a million clones; around 78% are singletons. The sequenced sample consisted of memory CD4+ T cells from PBMCs. Indicated subset: CD45RA-negative fraction. All receptors come from a man younger than 35 in good health. Some clones in this sample may be carry-over from other donors' samples.

CDR3 DNA: TGTGCCAGCAGGACGGGATCCCGGGATGCTTTCTTT. Protein: CASRTGSRDAFF. This chain joins TRBV2 and TRBJ1-1, with D uncertain. The ends were cut back, 6 bases at V and 11 bases at J, with 16 bases in the middle. The CDR3 runs 12 residues. From germline, CDR1 is SNHLY and CDR2 FYNNEI.

This chain uses TRBV18 with TRBJ2-1; 8 nucleotides agree with TRBD2. V was pared by 3 bases and J by 6 bases, with 10 bases of the junction left unmatched. The CDR3 contains 16 residues. Germline values: CDR1 KGHSH, CDR2 LQKENI. CDR3 sequence: CASSPVGTRGPNEQFF. The CDR3 DNA reads TGTGCCAGCTCACCTGTTGGGACTAGGGGCCCCAATGAGCAGTTCTTC.

The chain combines TRBV28 with TRBJ2-7; 9 nucleotides match TRBD1. J gave up 5 bases and V 2 bases, and 7 bases lay outside the gene matches. Germline CDR1 MDHEN, CDR2 SYDVKM. The CDR3 extends over 15 amino acids. CDR3 region: CASSLGGQGDHEQYF. CDR3 nucleotide sequence: TGTGCCAGCAGTTTAGGGGGACAGGGTGACCACGAGCAGTACTTC. Together with reference TRBV28 and TRBJ2-7, the CDR3 gives the full variable domain: DVKVTQSSRYLVKRTGEKVFLECVQDMDHENMFWYRQDPGLGLRLIYFSYDVKMKEKGDIPEGYSVSREKKERFSLILESASTNQTSMYLCASSLGGQGDHEQYFGPGTRLTVT.

This rearrangement joins TRBV6-5 to TRBJ2-1, with D unresolved. Trimming removed 7 bases from V and 4 bases from J, with 8 bases in between. The CDR3 consists of 12 residues. Looked up from germline, CDR1 is MNHEY and CDR2 is SVGAGI. The CDR3 region is CASKTLYNEQFF. DNA for the CDR3: TGTGCCAGCAAGACACTGTACAATGAGCAGTTCTTC.

The rearrangement links TRBV10-3 to TRBJ2-7, with D maybe TRBD1 (6 bases). This CDR3 is 13 amino acids long. Trimming took off 9 bases at V and 3 bases at J, with 15 bases between the two ends. Per germline, CDR1 ENHRY and CDR2 SYGVKD. CDR3 nucleotides: TGTGCCATGGGACGTGGACAGCACTACGAGCAGTACTTC. Translation gives CAMGRGQHYEQYF.

The genes are TRBV5-1 and TRBJ1-2, with a tentative D call TRBD1 (5 bases). V dropped 5 bases and J dropped 8 bases, with 16 bases sitting between them. The CDR3 runs to 13 residues. Germline assignment: CDR1 SGHRS and CDR2 YFSETQ. CDR3 sequence: CASRLKGSDGYTF. CDR3 DNA sequence: TGCGCCAGCAGATTGAAGGGGAGTGACGGCTACACCTTC.

J is TRBJ1-5 and V is TRBV6-1; D is uncertain. There are 13 residues in the CDR3. CDR1 and CDR2 (germline): MNHNS, SASEGT. Trimming cost V 4 bases and J 1 base, with 5 bases left between them. The CDR3 protein is CASSGNSNQPQHF. The CDR3 DNA reads as TGTGCCAGCAGTGGCAACAGCAATCAGCCCCAGCATTTT.

The chain links TRBV7-8 to TRBJ2-5; D ambiguous. In germline, CDR1 is SGHVS, CDR2 FQNEAQ. V was trimmed by 1 base and J by 4 bases, leaving 7 bases between them. This CDR3 comprises 13 residues. CDR3 coding DNA: TGTGCCAGCAGCTTAGGAGTGCGAGAGACCCAGTACTTC. Protein product: CASSLGVRETQYF.

The rearrangement uses TRBV28 and TRBJ2-7; D remains ambiguous. This CDR3 comprises 19 residues. CDR1 MDHEN and CDR2 SYDVKM come from the germline V gene. Trimming took 5 bases from V and 3 from J, leaving 29 bases between them. In DNA, the CDR3 is TGTGCCAGCAGTCAGACACCGAAATATATAGAAATCACCTTCTACGAGCAGTACTTC. This encodes CASSQTPKYIEITFYEQYF.

CDR3 nucleotides: TGTGCCAGCAGCCCCCAAATCGCCGGGGAGCTGTTTTTT. Amino acid sequence: CASSPQIAGELFF. V and J are TRBV7-3 and TRBJ2-2; D gene ambiguous. The CDR3 contains 13 residues. Germline V gene lookup returns CDR1 SGHTA and CDR2 FQGTGA. With 5 bases removed from V and 6 bases from J, the gap between germline ends came to 10 bases.

At least ten counts were recorded for this clone. Other DNA sequences in this sample translate to the same CDR3. The rearrangement links TRBV30 to TRBJ1-3; D gene ambiguous. Germline V gives CDR1 GTSNPN, CDR2 SVGIG (reference sequence). The CDR3 spans 13 residues. The ends were cut back, 5 bases at V and 0 bases at J, with 8 bases in the middle. This CDR3 reads CAWHIFSGNTIYF. CDR3 nucleotide sequence: TGTGCCTGGCACATATTCTCTGGAAACACCATATATTTT.

In regard to this clone: A much more abundant neighbour one base away suggests this may be a read error. The chain carries TRBV7-3 and TRBJ2-1; D is perhaps TRBD1 (5 bases). CDR1 is SGHTA, CDR2 FQGTGA, per germline. Between the trimmed V and J ends, which lost 2 bases and 9 bases, there was a span of 5 bases. The CDR3 sequence is 11 residues long. CDR3 nucleotide sequence: TGTGCCAGCAGCTTAGGGGCTGAGCAGTTCTTC. Translated, it gives CASSLGAEQFF.

Concerning this clone itself: This likely traces to a read error, being one base from a far larger clone. The sample carries other DNA sequences with the same CDR3. This chain links TRBV7-2 with TRBJ2-5; D unresolved. Germline CDR1 is SGHTA and CDR2 is FQGNSA. The germline V and J ends were trimmed by 3 bases and 5 bases, with 4 bases remaining between them. The CDR3 extends over 11 amino acids. This CDR3 reads CASSLSETQYF. The CDR3 nucleotides are TGTGCCAGCAGCTTGTCGGAGACCCAGTACTTC.

The rearrangement uses TRBV12-5 and TRBJ1-1; possible D gene TRBD1, 6 bases. V lost 0 bases to trimming and J lost 1 base, with 12 bases between them. The CDR3 extends over 16 amino acids. Germline CDR1 and CDR2: LGHNT and FRNRAP. CDR3 in amino acids: CASGLVPRGENTEAFF. CDR3 nucleotide sequence: TGTGCTAGTGGTTTGGTACCGAGGGGGGAGAACACTGAAGCTTTCTTT.

This chain joins TRBV7-6 and TRBJ1-1; no clear D. V was trimmed by 1 base and J by 0 bases, leaving 18 bases between them. Germline-derived CDR1 and CDR2 are SGHVS and FNYEAQ. The CDR3 runs 18 residues. The CDR3 DNA is TGTGCCAGCAGCTTAGTGCCAGGTTCGGCATATATGAACACTGAAGCTTTCTTT. It yields the protein CASSLVPGSAYMNTEAFF.

The chain joins TRBV7-6 to TRBJ2-2, with a tentative D call TRBD1 (5 bases). The ends were cut back, 1 base at V and 2 bases at J, with 11 bases in the middle. The CDR3 runs to 16 residues. The V gene's germline CDR1 is SGHVS and CDR2 FNYEAQ. DNA for the CDR3: TGTGCCAGCAGCTTAGAAACACAGGCTAACACCGGGGAGCTGTTTTTT. Protein: CASSLETQANTGELFF.

The rearrangement uses TRBV28 and TRBJ1-2, with D maybe TRBD1 (6 bases). The CDR3 extends over 15 amino acids. The V end was cut by 6 bases, the J end by 4 bases, with 18 bases between. CDR1 and CDR2 (germline): MDHEN, SYDVKM. CDR3 loop: CASSLTRGSGYGYTF. CDR3 in DNA: TGTGCCAGCAGCTTGACCAGGGGATCGGGCTATGGCTACACCTTC.

The V call is TRBV23-1, the J call TRBJ2-1; 8 bases fit TRBD2. TRBV23-1 is an ORF for which the function is uncertain. The CDR3 loop spans 16 amino acids. The V segment lost 3 bases and the J segment 4 bases; nucleotides outside the gene matches: 8. CDR3 in amino acids: CASSQFSREEYNEQFF. The CDR3 DNA reads as TGCGCCAGCAGTCAGTTTTCGCGGGAGGAATACAATGAGCAGTTCTTC.

This chain connects TRBV7-9 to TRBJ2-1; TRBD2 is a possible D gene (6 bases). With 5 bases removed from V and 9 bases from J, the gap between germline ends came to 20 bases. The CDR3 consists of 15 residues. The germline gives CDR1 SEHNR, CDR2 FQNEAQ (reference sequence). CDR3 in amino acids: CASSPPEGYNGEQFF. As DNA, the CDR3 is TGTGCCAGCAGCCCACCGGAGGGATACAATGGTGAGCAGTTCTTC.

This chain joins TRBV27 and TRBJ2-7; D might be TRBD1 (6 bases). This CDR3 has 14 amino acids. The V and J ends lost 0 bases and 6 bases respectively, with 12 bases between them. CDR1 is MNHEY and CDR2 is SMNVEV in the germline V gene (reference sequence). The chain's CDR3 is CASSLSWQGSEQYF. CDR3 bases: TGTGCCAGCAGTTTATCGTGGCAGGGGAGCGAGCAGTACTTC.

This clone came up once. J is TRBJ2-5 and V is TRBV11-2, with TRBD2 as a possible D gene (6 bases). Between the trimmed V and J ends, which lost 1 base and 0 bases, there was a span of 21 bases. The germline CDR1 and CDR2 sequences are SGHAT and FQNNGV. The CDR3 covers 19 residues. The CDR3 loop reads CASSLVEGRRVGYQETQYF. CDR3 coding DNA: TGTGCCAGCAGCTTAGTGGAGGGACGGCGTGTAGGATACCAAGAGACCCAGTACTTC.

The sample holds a few counts of this clone. The sample contains more than one DNA sequence encoding this CDR3. The chain joins TRBV18 to TRBJ2-1; D is undetermined. Germline CDR1 and CDR2: KGHSH and LQKENI. This CDR3 spans 14 amino acids. Trimming left V 3 bases short and J 5 bases short, with 11 bases between. CDR3 sequence: CASSPLGTDNEQFF. In DNA form, the CDR3 reads TGTGCCAGCTCACCCCTGGGAACGGACAATGAGCAGTTCTTC.

This rearrangement joins TRBV20-1 to TRBJ2-3; D gene unclear. CDR3 size: 11 residues. Germline CDR1 and CDR2: DFQATT and SNEGSKA (reference sequence). The V gene lost 8 bases and the J gene lost 6 bases, with 12 bases spanning the gap. DNA of the CDR3: TGCAGTCCCACCACCGGGGATACGCAGTATTTT. Translation: CSPTTGDTQYF.

The sample holds many counts of this clone. The chain couples TRBV6-1 to TRBJ1-1; D not resolved. CDR1 and CDR2 (germline): MNHNS, SASEGT. Trimming pared 5 bases from V and 0 bases from J, leaving 10 bases between. The CDR3 is 14 amino acids. The CDR3 loop reads CASSFRGVNTEAFF. The CDR3 DNA sequence: TGTGCCAGCAGTTTCCGAGGTGTGAACACTGAAGCTTTCTTT.

This rearrangement joins TRBV7-2 to TRBJ2-3; 9 bases fit TRBD1. In germline, CDR1 is SGHTA, CDR2 FQGNSA. This CDR3 region has 16 residues. The V and J ends lost 2 bases and 2 bases, in that order; junction bases with no gene match: 5. DNA of the CDR3: TGTGCCAGCAGCTTATCCTGGGACAGGGTCACAGATACGCAGTATTTT. Translated, it gives CASSLSWDRVTDTQYF.